This TCR beta chain was sequenced in a study of blood T cell repertoires in COVID-19. Whole-study context: In each case, the material was cDNA or gDNA derived from T cells, B-cell-depleted T cells, or PBMCs.

CDR3 size: 15 residues. Per germline, CDR1 MNHEY and CDR2 SMNVEV (reference sequence). V shed 3 bases and J shed 3 bases, with 14 bases lying between them. Per the original data handling: Using reference gene primer amplification, nucleated cell counts were estimated. Sequencing was performed with immunoSEQ multiplex PCR; in TCRdb, only in-frame clones are kept and a portion is missing. V, J and clone size are those of that table, while D and trimming were read from the DNA. The repertoire holds approximately 300,000 clones, around 86% seen once, with 1.5% to 2% in the top ten. Source material: peripheral blood. This chain connects TRBV27 to TRBJ1-1; D might be TRBD1 (6 bases). This clonotype was obtained from a woman between 50 and 59 years old with acute or convalescent COVID-19. For the CDR3, the DNA is TGTGCCAGCAGTTTCTGGGGGAGGGGGGACACTGAAGCTTTCTTT. Translation: CASSFWGRGDTEAFF.